Presented here are 8 T cell receptor beta chains from one specimen sequenced in a study of blood T cells in healthy people across ages. A sample-barcoded 5' primer and a J-beta primer mix were used in a second PCR of about 7 to 12 cycles. Each CDR3 protein gets one entry after TCRdb re-called the 5' RACE reads with MiXCR. The sample includes about 930,000 distinct CDR3 sequences, roughly 28% of them seen just once. The sample was also reused in another study, on T cells of mothers and their children.

Specimen: blood. Receptor source: a woman in her forties in good health.

The chain links TRBV20-1 to TRBJ2-5; no firm D call. The CDR3 totals 15 residues. V was clipped by 2 bases and J by 1 base, with 14 bases between them. The germline V gene encodes CDR1 DFQATT and CDR2 SNEGSKA (reference sequence). This chain's CDR3 is CSARPLSGPQETQYF. In DNA form, the CDR3 reads TGCAGTGCTAGACCCCTTTCAGGACCCCAAGAGACCCAGTACTTC.

In this sample, this clonotype turned up a few times. The chain couples TRBV20-1 to TRBJ2-3, with no clear D. Looked up from germline, CDR1 is DFQATT and CDR2 is SNEGSKA (reference sequence). The V end was cut by 0 bases, the J end by 3 bases, with 10 bases between. The CDR3 has 14 amino acids. CDR3 sequence: CSARELTVTDTQYF. As DNA, the CDR3 is TGCAGTGCTAGAGAGCTCACCGTTACAGATACGCAGTATTTT.

This clonotype was found once. This chain joins TRBV6-6 and TRBJ1-5, with D perhaps matching TRBD1 (5 bases). The CDR3 covers 15 residues. Germline V gene sequence: CDR1 MNHNY, CDR2 SVGAGI (reference sequence). Between the trimmed V and J ends, which lost 2 bases and 5 bases, there was a span of 13 bases. In DNA, the CDR3 is TGTGCCAGCAGTTACGGGGGGTATGGGTATCAGCCCCAGCATTTT. Its protein is CASSYGGYGYQPQHF.

As for this clonotype: A single base separates this from a much larger clone, so it may be a read error. The chain employs TRBV5-1 and TRBJ2-1, with 8 bases matching TRBD1. This CDR3 comprises 15 residues. Germline CDR1 reads SGHRS; CDR2 reads YFSETQ. J lost 8 bases, V lost 3 bases, and 10 bases had no gene match. CDR3 protein: CASSCRTDRVDEQFF. CDR3 sequence (DNA): TGCGCCAGCAGCTGCCGTACGGACAGGGTGGATGAGCAGTTCTTC.

In this sample, this clonotype turned up many times. The chain has TRBV7-6 and TRBJ1-5; possible D gene TRBD1, 5 bases. The V gene's germline CDR1 is SGHVS and CDR2 FNYEAQ. Trimming pared 1 base from V and 4 bases from J, leaving 8 bases between. This CDR3 contains 14 residues. The CDR3 region has the DNA TGTGCCAGCAGCTTAGGTTCAGGGAATCAGCCCCAGCATTTT. As protein: CASSLGSGNQPQHF.

This clonotype was observed many times. This chain uses TRBV13 with TRBJ2-4; 10 bases map to TRBD1. There are 15 residues in the CDR3. Looked up from germline, CDR1 is PRHDT and CDR2 is FYEKMQ (reference sequence). The J segment lost 4 bases and the V segment lost 2 bases, leaving 2 bases of the junction unmatched. The CDR3 DNA is TGTGCCAGCAGCTTAAGGGACAGGGGAAAAAACATTCAGTACTTC. It codes for CASSLRDRGKNIQYF. The full variable domain, in which reference TRBV13 and TRBJ2-4 provide the parts outside the CDR3, is AAGVIQSPRHLIKEKRETATLKCYPIPRHDTVYWYQQGPGQDPQFLISFYEKMQSDKGSIPDRFSAQQFSDYHSELNMSSLELGDSALYFCASSLRDRGKNIQYFGAGTRLSVL.

This clonotype was recorded many times. The chain has TRBV29-1 and TRBJ2-1; 7 positions match TRBD2. CDR1 SQVTM and CDR2 ANQGSEA come from the germline V gene. After removal of 5 bases from V and 7 bases from J, the junction contained 5 bases not matched to a gene. This CDR3 has 12 residues. The CDR3, as DNA: TGCAGCGTTAGTGGGGGGGGGAATGAGCAGTTCTTC. Its protein is CSVSGGGNEQFF.

V and J are TRBV10-3 and TRBJ2-7; 7 bases align to TRBD2. With V trimmed by 3 bases and J by 2 bases, 7 bases remained unmatched. The CDR3 is made up of 15 amino acids. Germline CDR1 reads ENHRY; CDR2 reads SYGVKD. The CDR3 spells CAISDPTSSAYEQYF. CDR3 nucleotide sequence: TGTGCCATCAGTGACCCGACTAGCTCCGCCTACGAGCAGTACTTC.